Below are 29 T cell receptor beta chains sequenced from a single sample in a study of cytomegalovirus exposure and HLA in healthy donors. The PCR employed 60 Vbeta primers together with 13 Jbeta primers. The protocol was immunoSEQ multiplex PCR, while the TCRdb copy is restricted to in-frame clones and leaves out a portion. Found here are 150,000 to 200,000 clones, roughly 84% of them singletons; the top ten hold more than 1%. Material: PBMCs. These receptors were taken from a boy between 2 and 10 years old in good health and CMV-seronegative.

A remark on this clone: This same CDR3 is encoded by further DNA sequences in the sample. V usage is TRBV5-1 and J usage is TRBJ2-3; TRBD2 matches at 7 bases. This CDR3 is built from 16 residues. After removal of 0 bases from V and 2 bases from J, the junction contained 6 bases not matched to a gene. The germline V gene has CDR1 SGHRS and CDR2 YFSETQ. In DNA form, the CDR3 reads TGCGCCAGCAGCTTGGCGGCTAGCGGAACCACAGATACGCAGTATTTT. Translation gives CASSLAASGTTDTQYF. Filled out from reference TRBV5-1 and TRBJ2-3, the complete variable domain reads KAGVTQTPRYLIKTRGQQVTLSCSPISGHRSVSWYQQTPGQGLQFLFEYFSETQRNKGNFPGRFSGRQFSNSRSEMNVSTLELGDSALYLCASSLAASGTTDTQYFGPGTRLTVL.

The rearrangement joins TRBV13 to TRBJ2-5; 9 bases are shared with TRBD2. The V gene end was trimmed by 5 bases and the J gene end by 4 bases; junction bases not matched to a gene: 11. The CDR3 runs to 16 residues. CDR1 and CDR2 (germline): PRHDT, FYEKMQ (reference sequence). This chain's CDR3 is CASSQRGATGGETQYF. CDR3 DNA sequence: TGTGCCAGCAGCCAGCGGGGGGCCACTGGTGGAGAGACCCAGTACTTC. Combining the CDR3 with reference TRBV13 and TRBJ2-5 gives the whole variable domain AAGVIQSPRHLIKEKRETATLKCYPIPRHDTVYWYQQGPGQDPQFLISFYEKMQSDKGSIPDRFSAQQFSDYHSELNMSSLELGDSALYFCASSQRGATGGETQYFGPGTRLLVL.

The genes are TRBV19 and TRBJ2-1, with D perhaps TRBD2 (7 bases). V dropped 1 base and J dropped 13 bases, with 14 bases sitting between them. The CDR3 loop spans 13 amino acids. In germline, CDR1 is LNHDA, CDR2 SQIVND (reference sequence). In DNA, the CDR3 is TGTGCCAGTAGTATAGTAGAGGGGGGGATACAGTTCTTC. Translated, it gives CASSIVEGGIQFF.

The rearrangement links TRBV5-6 to TRBJ2-3; D is possibly TRBD2 (6 bases). The CDR3 spans 14 residues. Germline V gene data show CDR1 as SGHDT and CDR2 as YYEEEE. V lost 3 bases and J 2 bases, leaving 10 bases between the germline ends. The CDR3 loop is CASSSGLYTDTQYF. The DNA for the CDR3 is TGTGCCAGCAGCTCGGGACTGTACACAGATACGCAGTATTTT.

The J gene is TRBJ2-7, the V gene TRBV7-2; 10 positions agree with TRBD1. J gave up 5 bases and V 2 bases, and 6 bases lay outside the gene matches. Germline loops: CDR1 SGHTA, CDR2 FQGNSA. There are 15 residues in the CDR3. The CDR3 nucleotides are TGTGCCAGCAGCTTAAAGGGACAGGGGAACCACGAGCAGTACTTC. Its protein is CASSLKGQGNHEQYF.

The J gene is TRBJ2-1, the V gene TRBV30, with 9 bases fitting TRBD1. Unmatched junction bases numbered 10, after V lost 3 bases and J lost 7 bases. Germline V gives CDR1 GTSNPN, CDR2 SVGIG (reference sequence). The CDR3 sequence is 15 residues long. CDR3: CAWSNTGGAGNEQFF. In DNA, the CDR3 is TGTGCCTGGAGCAACACAGGGGGCGCAGGGAATGAGCAGTTCTTC.

The V and J genes are TRBV29-1 and TRBJ2-6, with 7 positions matching TRBD1. V gave up 0 bases and J gave up 0 bases; unmatched junction bases: 8. The germline V gene encodes CDR1 SQVTM and CDR2 ANQGSEA. The CDR3 totals 18 residues. This CDR3 is CSVEDWDSNLSGANVLTF. DNA for the CDR3: TGCAGCGTTGAAGATTGGGACAGCAACCTCTCTGGGGCCAACGTCCTGACTTTC. Together with reference TRBV29-1 and TRBJ2-6, the CDR3 gives the full variable domain: SAVISQKPSRDICQRGTSLTIQCQVDSQVTMMFWYRQQPGQSLTLIATANQGSEATYESGFVIDKFPISRPNLTFSTLTVSNMSPEDSSIYLCSVEDWDSNLSGANVLTFGAGSRLTVL.

A remark on this clone: One junction end does not reproduce the germline sequence, and a read error may be involved. The chain combines TRBV11-2 with TRBJ2-7, with 11 bases identical to TRBD2. Germline V CDR1 and CDR2: SGHAT, FQNNGV. The CDR3 is made up of 14 amino acids. This CDR3 reads CASTLAGGEYEQYF. In nucleotides, the CDR3 is TGTGCCAGCACCTTAGCGGGAGGGGAATACGAGCAGTACTTC.

This rearrangement joins TRBV30 to TRBJ2-5, with 8 bases matching TRBD2. V lost 2 bases to trimming and J lost 1 base; unmatched junction nucleotides: 12. There are 17 residues in the CDR3. Germline V gene sequence: CDR1 GTSNPN, CDR2 SVGIG (reference sequence). The CDR3 DNA is TGTGCCTGGAGTTTTAGCGGGAAGCCCCACGCCCAAGAGACCCAGTACTTC. It is translated as CAWSFSGKPHAQETQYF. Together with reference TRBV30 and TRBJ2-5, the CDR3 gives the full variable domain: SQTIHQWPATLVQPVGSPLSLECTVEGTSNPNLYWYRQAAGRGLQLLFYSVGIGQISSEVPQNLSASRPQDRQFILSSKKLLLSDSGFYLCAWSFSGKPHAQETQYFGPGTRLLVL.

The V gene is TRBV5-1, the J gene TRBJ1-2; 7 bases align to TRBD1. After removal of 4 bases from V and 8 bases from J, the junction contained 14 bases not matched to a gene. The CDR3 has 15 amino acids. Germline CDR1 is SGHRS and CDR2 is YFSETQ. In DNA form, the CDR3 reads TGCGCCAGCAGCCTCATCACAGGGGCGACTCGAGGCTACACCTTC. Protein product: CASSLITGATRGYTF.

This clone has just one count. The V and J genes are TRBV11-3 and TRBJ2-2; TRBD1 agrees at 9 bases. V dropped 4 bases and J dropped 3; count of bases not matched to a gene: 6. This CDR3 comprises 16 residues. Germline lookup yields CDR1 SGHNT and CDR2 YENEEA. The CDR3 DNA follows: TGTGCCAGCAGCTCCCACAGACAGGGGGACACCGGGGAGCTGTTTTTT. This codes for CASSSHRQGDTGELFF.

V gene TRBV19 combines with J gene TRBJ1-5; D call uncertain. Trimming removed 1 base from V and 4 bases from J, with 8 bases in between. The CDR3 length is 14 residues. Germline CDR1 is LNHDA and CDR2 is SQIVND (reference sequence). The CDR3 sequence: CASSIVTENQPQHF. In nucleotides, the CDR3 is TGTGCCAGTAGTATAGTAACAGAAAATCAGCCCCAGCATTTT.

The chain is built from TRBV6-1 and TRBJ1-1; perhaps TRBD1 as D (5 bases). This CDR3 region has 10 residues. CDR1 is MNHNS, CDR2 SASEGT, per germline. Trimming stripped 7 bases from V and 11 bases from J, with 11 bases between. The CDR3 DNA reads TGTGCCAGCACCACATACAGGGCTTTCTTT. Protein: CASTTYRAFF.

This clone was detected only once. The rearrangement links TRBV5-1 to TRBJ1-1; 7 bases match TRBD1. V lost 6 bases, J lost 6 bases, and 8 bases stayed unmatched. The CDR3 runs to 13 residues. The germline V gene has CDR1 SGHRS and CDR2 YFSETQ. Here the CDR3 reads CASKPGGLAEAFF. CDR3 DNA sequence: TGCGCCAGCAAGCCAGGGGGTCTGGCTGAAGCTTTCTTT.

The chain is built from TRBV5-1 and TRBJ1-1; the D is unclear. The V gene lost 0 bases and the J gene lost 3 bases, with 6 bases spanning the gap. Per germline, CDR1 SGHRS and CDR2 YFSETQ. The CDR3 runs 13 residues. CDR3 nucleotide sequence: TGCGCCAGCAGCTTGGCCCTTGACACTGAAGCTTTCTTT. Translated: CASSLALDTEAFF. The whole variable domain, remainder taken from reference TRBV5-1 and TRBJ1-1, is KAGVTQTPRYLIKTRGQQVTLSCSPISGHRSVSWYQQTPGQGLQFLFEYFSETQRNKGNFPGRFSGRQFSNSRSEMNVSTLELGDSALYLCASSLALDTEAFFGQGTRLTVV.

A single count supports this clone. CDR3 region: CASSGWDRVGGYTF. The CDR3 DNA reads TGTGCCAGTAGTGGTTGGGACAGGGTCGGTGGCTACACCTTC. The gene calls are TRBV19 and TRBJ1-2; TRBD1 matches at 9 bases. This CDR3 spans 14 amino acids. Germline values: CDR1 LNHDA, CDR2 SQIVND (reference sequence). The trim removed 5 bases at V and 7 bases at J, leaving 8 bases unmatched.

V is TRBV7-9 and J is TRBJ2-5; TRBD1 might be the D (5 bases). V shed 3 bases and J shed 7 bases, with 12 bases lying between them. CDR1 is SEHNR and CDR2 is FQNEAQ in the germline V gene (reference sequence). CDR3 length: 13 residues. The CDR3 loop is CASSFDSLRTQYF. The CDR3 DNA sequence: TGTGCCAGCAGCTTCGACAGCCTTAGGACCCAGTACTTC.

The chain carries TRBV6-5 and TRBJ1-2, with 7 bases aligning to TRBD1. V lost 6 bases to trimming and J lost 8 bases; unmatched junction nucleotides: 6. CDR1 and CDR2 from the germline V gene are MNHEY and SVGAGI. The CDR3 totals 12 residues. The CDR3 DNA reads TGTGCCAGCAGCCCCACAGGGGAGGGCTACACCTTC. The encoded protein is CASSPTGEGYTF.

CDR3 in amino acids: CVSGWGGNEQFF. CDR3 sequence (DNA): TGTGTTAGCGGGTGGGGCGGGAATGAGCAGTTCTTC. The chain links TRBV27 to TRBJ2-1; 7 bases match TRBD2. This CDR3 has 12 amino acids. Germline lookup yields CDR1 MNHEY and CDR2 SMNVEV (reference sequence).

This sequence joins TRBV6-5 and TRBJ1-1, with a possible D match to TRBD1 (6 bases). CDR1 and CDR2 from the germline V gene are MNHEY and SVGAGI. CDR3 size: 12 residues. V dropped 10 bases and J dropped 5 bases, with 14 bases sitting between them. This CDR3 is CATKQGFTEAFF. The CDR3 nucleotides read TGTGCCACGAAACAGGGTTTTACTGAAGCTTTCTTT.

This chain connects TRBV5-1 to TRBJ2-1, with 10 positions matching TRBD2. From germline, CDR1 is SGHRS and CDR2 YFSETQ. The J segment lost 10 bases and the V segment lost 4 bases, leaving 11 bases of the junction unmatched. The CDR3 runs to 15 residues. Here the CDR3 reads CASSENPGTSVEQFF. In DNA form, the CDR3 reads TGCGCCAGCAGCGAGAATCCAGGGACTAGCGTCGAGCAGTTCTTC.

J is TRBJ1-1 and V is TRBV9, with D unresolved. The germline gives CDR1 SGDLS, CDR2 YYNGEE. Trimming removed 0 bases from V and 0 bases from J, with 3 bases in between. The CDR3 length is 13 residues. CDR3 region: CASSVDLNTEAFF. The CDR3 nucleotides are TGTGCCAGCAGCGTAGACTTGAACACTGAAGCTTTCTTT.

V usage is TRBV9 and J usage is TRBJ2-1, with D hard to call. This CDR3 has 12 amino acids. Germline V gives CDR1 SGDLS, CDR2 YYNGEE. V dropped 4 bases and J dropped 5 bases, with 7 bases sitting between them. The CDR3 loop reads CASSLRDNEQFF. Here the CDR3 DNA reads TGTGCCAGCAGCCTTCGGGACAATGAGCAGTTCTTC. Based on the CDR3 plus reference TRBV9 and TRBJ2-1, the full variable domain is DSGVTQTPKHLITATGQRVTLRCSPRSGDLSVYWYQQSLDQGLQFLIQYYNGEERAKGNILERFSAQQFPDLHSELNLSSLELGDSALYFCASSLRDNEQFFGPGTRLTVL.

The chain joins TRBV11-2 to TRBJ1-2, with TRBD1 as a possible D gene (5 bases). Germline V gene sequence: CDR1 SGHAT, CDR2 FQNNGV. The CDR3 covers 15 residues. Trimming removed 1 base from V and 4 bases from J, with 13 bases in between. CDR3 sequence reads: CASSLAGRGLYGYTF. The CDR3 region has the DNA TGTGCCAGCAGCTTAGCGGGGAGGGGTCTCTATGGCTACACCTTC.

The chain combines TRBV7-2 with TRBJ2-3; D remains ambiguous. Germline values: CDR1 SGHTA, CDR2 FQGNSA. The CDR3 consists of 13 residues. V was cut by 5 bases and J by 3 bases, with 9 bases left in between. CDR3 nucleotides: TGTGCCAGCAGCAAAATCAGGACAGATACGCAGTATTTT. It yields the protein CASSKIRTDTQYF. Full variable domain (missing parts from reference TRBV7-2 and TRBJ2-3): GAGVSQSPSNKVTEKGKDVELRCDPISGHTALYWYRQSLGQGLEFLIYFQGNSAPDKSGLPSDRFSAERTGGSVSTLTIQRTQQEDSAVYLCASSKIRTDTQYFGPGTRLTVL.

V usage is TRBV6-5 and J usage is TRBJ2-1; 9 bases line up with TRBD1. From germline, CDR1 is MNHEY and CDR2 SVGAGI. Unmatched junction bases numbered 4, after V lost 4 bases and J lost 3 bases. There are 15 residues in the CDR3. The DNA for the CDR3 is TGTGCCAGCAGTTCCGACAGGGGGGGCTACAATGAGCAGTTCTTC. It codes for CASSSDRGGYNEQFF.

The chain links TRBV9 to TRBJ1-2; the match to TRBD1 covers 10 bases. V lost 7 bases to trimming and J lost 4 bases; unmatched junction nucleotides: 7. Germline CDR1 and CDR2: SGDLS and YYNGEE. CDR3 size: 14 residues. This chain's CDR3 is CASSGGDRGYGYTF. The CDR3 DNA follows: TGTGCCAGCTCGGGGGGGGACAGGGGCTATGGCTACACCTTC.

V usage is TRBV5-4 and J usage is TRBJ1-1; 11 nucleotides align to TRBD1. V was clipped by 0 bases and J by 5 bases; unmatched bases: 6. Per germline, CDR1 SGHNT and CDR2 YYREEE (reference sequence). CDR3 size: 16 residues. CDR3 in amino acids: CASSLGTGGARTEAFF. CDR3 DNA: TGTGCCAGCAGCTTGGGGACAGGGGGCGCGAGGACTGAAGCTTTCTTT.

The genes are TRBV6-6 and TRBJ2-3; D possibly corresponds to TRBD1 (6 bases). The CDR3 extends over 15 amino acids. The germline V gene encodes CDR1 MNHNY and CDR2 SVGAGI (reference sequence). Trimming removed 3 bases from V and 6 bases from J, with 16 bases in between. In DNA, the CDR3 is TGTGCCAGCAGTTATGGGTGGCAGGGGATGGATACGCAGTATTTT. Encoded protein: CASSYGWQGMDTQYF.